Listed below are T cell receptor beta chains from one sample, sequenced in a study of blood T cell repertoires in COVID-19. Generated by immunoSEQ multiplex PCR, the TCRdb table keeps only in-frame clones and is missing some. The sample has about 41,000 clones; roughly nine tenths are singletons. The sample comprised peripheral blood. These receptors came from a man in his 60s with acute or convalescent COVID-19. Both conserved end residues are part of each CDR3. A D gene is named only where the DNA matches it firmly. Part of the rows lack a size; the others show once, few, many or a class for expanded clones.

TRBJ1-1 NA few TRBV15 CATSRDRNTEAFF TGTGCCACCAGCAGAGATCGGAACACTGAAGCTTTCTTT
TRBJ1-6 TRBD1 NA TRBV3-1/TRBV3-2 CASSQGVDRANSPLHF TGTGCCAGCAGCCAAGGAGTAGACAGGGCAAATTCACCCCTCCACTTT
TRBJ1-4 NA NA TRBV12-3/TRBV12-4 CACTRGGEKLFF TGTGCCTGCACCCGGGGAGGGGAAAAACTGTTTTTT
TRBJ1-2 NA few TRBV4-3 CASSPEVEGNYGYTF TGCGCCAGCAGCCCCGAGGTGGAGGGAAACTATGGCTACACCTTC
TRBJ1-2 NA NA TRBV2 CASTAGGRGGYTF TGTGCCAGCACCGCGGGGGGTCGAGGTGGCTACACCTTC
TRBJ2-3 TRBD2 NA TRBV9 CASSGGEGGLVADTQYF TGTGCCAGCAGCGGAGGGGAAGGAGGACTAGTTGCAGATACGCAGTATTTT
TRBJ1-3 NA NA TRBV5-4 CASSLDRSGNTIYF TGTGCCAGCAGCTTGGACAGGAGTGGAAACACCATATATTTT
TRBJ1-4 TRBD1 NA TRBV19 CASSIILQGGYEKLFF TGTGCCAGTAGTATTATACTACAGGGGGGGTACGAAAAACTGTTTTTT
TRBJ1-6 NA NA TRBV19 CASSIAAYNSPLHF TGTGCCAGTAGTATAGCAGCCTATAATTCACCCCTCCACTTT
TRBJ1-1 NA NA TRBV12-3/TRBV12-4 CASSFGPFVAFF TGTGCCAGCAGTTTTGGCCCATTTGTAGCTTTCTTT
TRBJ2-1 NA NA TRBV19 CASSIFGQGPLINEQFF TGTGCCAGTAGTATTTTCGGGCAGGGCCCACTAATCAATGAGCAGTTCTTC
TRBJ1-2 NA once TRBV30 CAWGQFGYGYTF TGTGCCTGGGGACAGTTCGGGTATGGCTACACCTTC
TRBJ2-3 TRBD1 NA TRBV6-5 CASWTGGVDTQYF TGTGCCTCATGGACAGGGGGCGTAGATACGCAGTATTTT
TRBJ1-2 NA NA TRBV24-1 CATSDLYYGYTF TGTGCCACCAGTGATCTCTACTATGGCTACACCTTC
TRBJ1-6 TRBD1 NA TRBV3-1/TRBV3-2 CASSQGGTGASSPLHF TGTGCCAGCAGCCAGGGGGGGACAGGGGCTTCCTCACCCCTCCACTTT
TRBJ2-1 TRBD2 NA TRBV9 CASSVVSSGGYNEQFF TGTGCCAGCAGCGTAGTCAGTAGCGGGGGGTACAATGAGCAGTTCTTC
TRBJ2-7 NA NA TRBV18 CASSPAPGSYEQYF TGTGCCAGCTCACCCGCCCCTGGGAGCTACGAGCAGTACTTC
TRBJ1-2 TRBD1 NA TRBV7-2 CASSLATTGFSGYTF TGTGCCAGCAGCTTAGCCACGACAGGGTTCTCTGGCTACACCTTC
TRBJ2-2 TRBD2 NA TRBV7-2 CASSPGLAGGRTGELFF TGTGCCAGCAGCCCCGGACTAGCGGGGGGCCGGACCGGGGAGCTGTTTTTT
TRBJ1-2 NA NA TRBV18 CASSPDSVNRGYTF TGTGCCAGCTCACCGGACAGCGTCAATCGGGGCTACACCTTC
TRBJ2-7 TRBD1 few TRBV5-6 CASSVTGGLGTYEQYF TGTGCCAGCAGCGTGACAGGGGGCCTGGGAACCTACGAGCAGTACTTC
TRBJ2-1 NA NA TRBV12-3/TRBV12-4 CASSLGGPGEQFF TGTGCCAGCAGTTTGGGGGGGCCAGGTGAGCAGTTCTTC
TRBJ2-2 NA NA TRBV4-3 CASSPGLPGELFF TGCGCCAGCAGCCCCGGACTGCCCGGGGAGCTGTTTTTT
TRBJ1-1 NA NA TRBV6-6 CASSYRLKNTEAFF TGTGCCAGCAGTTACCGACTGAAGAACACTGAAGCTTTCTTT
TRBJ2-3 NA NA TRBV9 CASSGEASTGADTQYF TGTGCCAGCAGCGGAGAGGCTAGCACCGGGGCAGATACGCAGTATTTT
TRBJ2-7 TRBD2 NA TRBV6-2/TRBV6-3 CASSPSSGGTYEQYF TGTGCCAGCAGCCCTTCTAGCGGGGGAACCTACGAGCAGTACTTC
TRBJ2-5 NA medium-sized TRBV12-3/TRBV12-4 CASSQRGTQYF TGTGCCAGCAGCCAAAGGGGGACCCAGTACTTC
TRBJ2-1 TRBD1 NA TRBV13 CATTLGQGAHEQFF TGTGCCACCACTCTGGGACAGGGGGCTCATGAGCAGTTCTTC
TRBJ1-1 TRBD1 NA TRBV19 CASSDRGTTEAFF TGTGCCAGTAGCGACAGGGGGACCACTGAAGCTTTCTTT
TRBJ1-1 NA NA TRBV7-6 CASTDIGADTEAFF TGTGCCAGCACAGATATTGGGGCGGACACTGAAGCTTTCTTT
TRBJ2-7 TRBD1 NA TRBV5-1 CASSSGQQIAMQYF TGCGCCAGCAGCTCGGGACAGCAAATAGCGATGCAGTACTTC
TRBJ1-2 TRBD1 once TRBV4-3 CASSQDRQGRYGGYTF TGCGCCAGCAGCCAAGATAGACAGGGGAGGTATGGAGGCTACACCTTC